This section outlines one T cell receptor (beta chain) sequence together with its context. Its specificity is not known. The sample comes from a study of PD-1 blockade in mismatch repair-deficient tumors. Turning to the study itself: All were previously treated, progressing patients with around eleven mismatch repair-deficient cancer types.

V trimming: 5 bases; J trimming: 6 bases; junction bases outside the gene matches: 12. This CDR3 region has 15 residues. Germline V gene data show CDR1 as MNHEY and CDR2 as SMNVEV (reference sequence). Method: immunoSEQ multiplex PCR; TCRdb's copy keeps in-frame clones and lacks some. The sample holds about 68,000 clones, around four fifths seen once. Every patient had mismatch repair deficiency by PCR or immunohistochemistry. TCR sequencing covered three patients who responded to pembrolizumab. Study-wide points: Rapid post-treatment expansion, then contraction, generally preceding radiologic response, marked tumor-resident clones.

The source was peripheral blood, collected 2 weeks after starting pembrolizumab. This sequence joins TRBV27 and TRBJ1-2, with 7 bases that match TRBD1. This clonotype was obtained from an adult with mismatch repair-deficient cancer. For the CDR3, the DNA is TGTGCCAGCAGTCCTATGACAGGGAGCGAAAATGGCTACACCTTC. Translated: CASSPMTGSENGYTF.